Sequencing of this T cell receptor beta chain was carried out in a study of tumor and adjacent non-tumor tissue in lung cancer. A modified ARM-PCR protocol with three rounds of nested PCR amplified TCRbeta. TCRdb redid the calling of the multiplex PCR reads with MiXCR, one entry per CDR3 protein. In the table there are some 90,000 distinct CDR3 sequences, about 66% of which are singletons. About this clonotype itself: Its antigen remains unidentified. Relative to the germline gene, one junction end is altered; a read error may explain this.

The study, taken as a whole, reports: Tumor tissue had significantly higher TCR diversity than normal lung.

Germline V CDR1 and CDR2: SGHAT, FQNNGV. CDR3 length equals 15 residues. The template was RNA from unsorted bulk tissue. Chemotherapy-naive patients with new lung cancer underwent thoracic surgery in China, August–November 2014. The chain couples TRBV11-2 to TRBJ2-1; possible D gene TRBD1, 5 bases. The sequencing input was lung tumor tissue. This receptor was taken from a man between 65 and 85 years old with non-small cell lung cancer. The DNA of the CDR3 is TGTGCCAGAAGCTTAGAGACTGGGGCCTATAATGAGCAGTTCTTC. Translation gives CARSLETGAYNEQFF.